Listed here is a single T cell receptor beta chain. The data were taken from a study of blood T cell repertoires in COVID-19. Study-wide context: Some COVID-19 samples were acute and others convalescent; all came from the United States, Italy and Spain. Nucleic acid was either cDNA or gDNA, and it came from T cells, B-cell-depleted T cells, or PBMCs.

Original methodology: Cell counts per sample came from amplifying reference gene primers. Generated by immunoSEQ multiplex PCR, the TCRdb table keeps only in-frame clones and is missing some. The V and J calls and clone size were taken over from that table, and D and trimming were inferred from the DNA. The sample has around 180,000 clones; 88% are singletons. CDR3 size: 16 residues. Per the germline V gene, CDR1 is MNHEY and CDR2 is SMNVEV (reference sequence). V was shortened by 2 bases and J by 0 bases, with 13 bases between the two germline ends. The V gene is TRBV27, the J gene TRBJ1-2; D gene uncertain. Sequencing used peripheral blood. This receptor was obtained from a man between 60 and 70 years old with acute or convalescent COVID-19. Written as DNA, the CDR3 is TGTGCCAGCAGTTTAAAGGCAGTTGGAGCTAACTATGGCTACACCTTC. Its protein product is CASSLKAVGANYGYTF.